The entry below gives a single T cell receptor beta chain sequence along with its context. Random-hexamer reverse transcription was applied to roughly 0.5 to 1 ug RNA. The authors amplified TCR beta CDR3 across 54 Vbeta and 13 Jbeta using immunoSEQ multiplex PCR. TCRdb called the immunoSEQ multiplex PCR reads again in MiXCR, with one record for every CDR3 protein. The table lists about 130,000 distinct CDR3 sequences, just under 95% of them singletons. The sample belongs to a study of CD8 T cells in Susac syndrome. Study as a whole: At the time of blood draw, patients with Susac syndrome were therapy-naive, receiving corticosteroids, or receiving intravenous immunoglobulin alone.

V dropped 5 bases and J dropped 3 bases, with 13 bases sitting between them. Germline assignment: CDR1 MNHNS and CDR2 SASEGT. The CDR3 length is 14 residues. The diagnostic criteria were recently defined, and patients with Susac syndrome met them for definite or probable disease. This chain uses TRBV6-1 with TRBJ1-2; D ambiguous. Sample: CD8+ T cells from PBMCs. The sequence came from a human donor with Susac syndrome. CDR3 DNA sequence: TGTGCCAGCAGTAACCCCGGGTTTGACTATGGCTACACCTTC. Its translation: CASSNPGFDYGYTF.